This T cell receptor beta chain derives from a study of shared clonotypes between healthy human individuals. Findings of the study overall: Deeper or shallower sequencing was expected to change how clonotypes are shared among donors.

About this clone: Its antigen is unknown.

Sequencing was performed on unsorted PBMC DNA using ten immunoSEQ deep assay plates. The method was immunoSEQ multiplex PCR; TCRdb's version includes in-frame clones alone and lacks a portion of them. Among about 490,000 clones listed, 76% were seen once. The CDR3 has 15 residues. The ends lost 3 bases at V and 3 bases at J; junction bases unmatched: 7. Germline V lookup: CDR1 LGHNA, CDR2 YSLEER. This chain connects TRBV4-3 to TRBJ2-7, with 8 bases aligning to TRBD2. Sequencing input: PBMCs. The receptor was isolated from a woman aged 40 to 55 in good health. Some clones in this sample may be carry-over from other donors' samples. The CDR3 DNA is TGCGCCAGCAGCCATGAGGAGACTAGCGTCTACGAGCAGTACTTC. Residues: CASSHEETSVYEQYF.